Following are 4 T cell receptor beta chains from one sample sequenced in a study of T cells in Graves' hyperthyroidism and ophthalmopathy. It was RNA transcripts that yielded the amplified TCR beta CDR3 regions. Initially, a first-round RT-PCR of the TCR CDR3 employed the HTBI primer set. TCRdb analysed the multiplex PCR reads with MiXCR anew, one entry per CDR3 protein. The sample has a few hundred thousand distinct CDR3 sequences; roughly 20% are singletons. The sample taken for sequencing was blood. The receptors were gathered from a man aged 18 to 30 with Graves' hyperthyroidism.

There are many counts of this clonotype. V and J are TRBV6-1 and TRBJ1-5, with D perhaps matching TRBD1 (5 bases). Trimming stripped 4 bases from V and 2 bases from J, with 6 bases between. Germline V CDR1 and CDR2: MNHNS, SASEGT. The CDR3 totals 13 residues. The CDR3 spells CASSGGRNQPQHF. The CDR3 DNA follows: TGTGCCAGCAGTGGGGGACGCAATCAGCCCCAGCATTTT.

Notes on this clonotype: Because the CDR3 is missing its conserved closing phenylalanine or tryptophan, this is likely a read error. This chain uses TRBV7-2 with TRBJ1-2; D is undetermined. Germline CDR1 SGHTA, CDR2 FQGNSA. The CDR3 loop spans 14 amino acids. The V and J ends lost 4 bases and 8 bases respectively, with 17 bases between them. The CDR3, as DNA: TGTGCCAGCAGCTCCGCTGTCCCGGTGGAAGGCTACACCCTC. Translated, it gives CASSSAVPVEGYTL.

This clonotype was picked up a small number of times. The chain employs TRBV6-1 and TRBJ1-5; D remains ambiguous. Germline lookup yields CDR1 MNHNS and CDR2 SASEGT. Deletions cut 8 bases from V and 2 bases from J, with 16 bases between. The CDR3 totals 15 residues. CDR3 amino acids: CASSFREVGNQPQHF. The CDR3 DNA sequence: TGTGCCAGCTCCTTCCGGGAGGTTGGCAATCAGCCCCAGCATTTT.

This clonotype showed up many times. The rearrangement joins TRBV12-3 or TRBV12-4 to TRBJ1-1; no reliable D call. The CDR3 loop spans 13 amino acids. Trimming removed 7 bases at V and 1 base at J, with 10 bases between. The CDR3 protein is CASTVDPNTEAFF. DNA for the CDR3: TGTGCCAGCACCGTGGACCCGAACACTGAAGCTTTCTTT.